This T cell receptor beta chain was documented in a study of beta chain features in type 1 diabetes. Since all of the isolated RNA was reverse transcribed, expressed TCRB transcripts were what got sequenced. Produced via immunoSEQ multiplex PCR; TCRdb's table is partial and in-frame only. This table has tens of thousands of clones, over 50% appearing once. Study findings and constraints: Any role of HLA type in TCRB rearrangement remained unresolved here.

The authors sorted CD4+ naive, central memory, regulatory and stem cell-like memory cells via CD45RO/CCR7/CD25/CD127/CD95/CD27. Each population that was sorted was more than 98% pure. A remark on this clone: Antigen specificity is unknown.

This CDR3 has 16 amino acids. Germline assignment: CDR1 SEHNR and CDR2 FQNEAQ (reference sequence). Trimming took 5 bases from V and 4 from J; bases not matched to a gene: 8. The receptor was derived from a woman aged 18-30 years in good health. The sequenced sample was Tregs from blood. The chain carries TRBV7-9 and TRBJ2-5, with TRBD1 matching over 12 bases. This CDR3 reads CASSPGTGGAVETQYF. The CDR3 DNA sequence: TGTGCCAGCAGCCCTGGGACAGGGGGCGCGGTAGAGACCCAGTACTTC.